The 23 T cell receptor beta chains listed next were all sequenced from one sample in a study of T cell responses to AZD1222 COVID-19 vaccine. The assay was immunoSEQ multiplex PCR, and TCRdb's table has in-frame clones only and misses some. The sample carries 100,000 to 120,000 clones, approximately 89% recorded once. The material was peripheral blood, obtained on day 0 of MenACWY control vaccination. These receptor sequences come from an adult in good health.

The gene calls are TRBV10-3 and TRBJ1-1; D is unclear. The CDR3 is 15 amino acids. Trimming shortened V by 2 bases and J by 6 bases, and 16 bases separated the two germline ends. Germline V gives CDR1 ENHRY, CDR2 SYGVKD. CDR3 in DNA: TGTGCCATCAGTGAGCTGCCACGTGGTAATTCTGAAGCTTTCTTT. This sequence encodes CAISELPRGNSEAFF.

This clone was seen just once. This chain connects TRBV5-1 to TRBJ2-6, with 7 bases lining up with TRBD1. The CDR3 runs 18 residues. V lost 5 bases, J lost 1 base, and 12 bases stayed unmatched. The V gene's germline CDR1 is SGHRS and CDR2 YFSETQ. For the CDR3, the DNA is TGCGCCAGCAGTCGGGACAGTGCCTTTCCTTCTGGGGCCAACGTCCTGACTTTC. Its protein product is CASSRDSAFPSGANVLTF. The full variable domain, with the rest looked up from reference TRBV5-1 and TRBJ2-6, is KAGVTQTPRYLIKTRGQQVTLSCSPISGHRSVSWYQQTPGQGLQFLFEYFSETQRNKGNFPGRFSGRQFSNSRSEMNVSTLELGDSALYLCASSRDSAFPSGANVLTFGAGSRLTVL.

CDR3 bases: TGTGCCAGTAGTTGGGGTATGAATCAGCCCCAGCATTTT. It is translated as CASSWGMNQPQHF. The chain uses TRBV19 and TRBJ1-5; D call uncertain. Trimming pared 5 bases from V and 4 bases from J, leaving 9 bases between. The CDR3 has 13 residues. Germline values: CDR1 LNHDA, CDR2 SQIVND (reference sequence). Supplemented by reference TRBV19 and TRBJ1-5, the full variable domain reads DGGITQSPKYLFRKEGQNVTLSCEQNLNHDAMYWYRQDPGQGLRLIYYSQIVNDFQKGDIAEGYSVSREKKESFPLTVTSAQKNPTAFYLCASSWGMNQPQHFGDGTRLSIL.

This clone was seen just once. This chain connects TRBV10-2 to TRBJ1-6, with a possible D match to TRBD1 (5 bases). Trimming took off 3 bases at V and 4 bases at J, with 10 bases between the two ends. The V gene's germline CDR1 is WSHSY and CDR2 SAAADI. The CDR3 loop spans 15 amino acids. The CDR3, as DNA: TGCGCCAGCAGTGAAGGGCAGGGTTATAATTCACCCCTCCACTTT. Protein: CASSEGQGYNSPLHF.

The count of this clone is one. This chain uses TRBV4-1 with TRBJ1-5; D is unclear. Trimming stripped 1 base from V and 4 bases from J, with 14 bases between. Looked up from germline, CDR1 is MGHRA and CDR2 is YSYEKL. The CDR3 sequence is 16 residues long. CDR3: CASSQGEGVRNQPQHF. The CDR3 coding sequence is TGCGCCAGCAGCCAAGGGGAGGGAGTCAGGAATCAGCCCCAGCATTTT.

V gene TRBV11-2 combines with J gene TRBJ2-1; D uncertain. CDR3 size: 13 residues. V lost 0 bases to trimming and J lost 6 bases, with 6 bases between them. Germline lookup yields CDR1 SGHAT and CDR2 FQNNGV. CDR3 in DNA: TGTGCCAGCAGCTTAGACTTGCCCAATGAGCAGTTCTTC. This translates into CASSLDLPNEQFF.

V is TRBV19 and J is TRBJ2-7; weak D call: TRBD1 (5 bases). Germline values: CDR1 LNHDA, CDR2 SQIVND (reference sequence). Deletions cut 3 bases from V and 2 bases from J, with 14 bases between. There are 15 residues in the CDR3. Written as DNA, the CDR3 is TGTGCCAGTAGTATTGGTCGACAGTTAGCCTACGAGCAGTACTTC. It codes for CASSIGRQLAYEQYF.

The chain links TRBV6-2 or TRBV6-3 to TRBJ1-5; 8 bases match TRBD1. The CDR3 is 17 residues long. J was trimmed by 2 bases and V by 4 bases; bases with no gene match: 10. Germline V CDR1 and CDR2: MNHEY, SVGEGT. Here the CDR3 DNA reads TGTGCCAGCAGTTCCGGACAGGGATCATGGGGCAATCAGCCCCAGCATTTT. This encodes CASSSGQGSWGNQPQHF.

This chain connects TRBV5-1 to TRBJ1-1; D is uncertain. Germline CDR1 reads SGHRS; CDR2 reads YFSETQ. The CDR3 is 14 residues long. Trimming removed 4 bases at V and 3 bases at J, with 13 bases between. The chain's CDR3 is CASSPGRRDTEAFF. The CDR3 coding sequence is TGCGCCAGCAGCCCCGGACGGCGGGACACTGAAGCTTTCTTT.

The V gene is TRBV23-1, the J gene TRBJ2-7; D perhaps matches TRBD1 (6 bases). TRBV23-1 is treated as an ORF (open reading frame) with a function not yet certain. Trimming stripped 5 bases from V and 7 bases from J, with 24 bases between. The CDR3 runs 16 residues. DNA for the CDR3: TGCGCCAGCAGTACCCCCGCGACAGGCTCAAGAGAGGAGCAGTACTTC. Protein: CASSTPATGSREEQYF.

The CDR3 here is CASSRGTDVYGYTF. The CDR3 DNA follows: TGTGCCAGTAGTCGGGGGACGGATGTCTATGGCTACACCTTC. This chain links TRBV19 with TRBJ1-2; TRBD1 might be the D (5 bases). CDR1 LNHDA and CDR2 SQIVND come from the germline V gene (reference sequence). The CDR3 contains 14 residues. Deletions cut 5 bases from V and 4 bases from J, with 14 bases between.

The V gene is TRBV5-6, the J gene TRBJ1-6; possible D gene TRBD1, 5 bases. The CDR3 totals 15 residues. Germline V gene lookup returns CDR1 SGHDT and CDR2 YYEEEE. V lost 4 bases, J lost 3 bases, and 11 bases lay in between. The chain's CDR3 is CASSPDGGYNSPLHF. The CDR3 coding sequence is TGTGCCAGCAGCCCCGACGGGGGCTATAATTCACCCCTCCACTTT.

The chain uses TRBV4-3 and TRBJ1-2; no firm D call. The V and J ends lost 5 bases and 3 bases respectively, with 13 bases between them. Germline lookup yields CDR1 LGHNA and CDR2 YSLEER. There are 14 residues in the CDR3. CDR3 amino acids: CASSTTTLDYGYTF. The CDR3 DNA reads as TGCGCCAGCAGCACCACGACATTGGACTATGGCTACACCTTC.

The chain links TRBV5-1 to TRBJ2-5; D is possibly TRBD1 or TRBD2 (6 bases each). Germline CDR1 SGHRS, CDR2 YFSETQ. This CDR3 spans 16 amino acids. Between the trimmed V and J ends, which lost 2 bases and 0 bases, there was a span of 14 bases. For the CDR3, the DNA is TGCGCCAGCAGCTTTAGTACAGGGAGGTACCAAGAGACCCAGTACTTC. As protein: CASSFSTGRYQETQYF.

This clone was observed a few times. The chain has TRBV10-3 and TRBJ2-7; D unresolved. V was clipped by 0 bases and J by 0 bases, with 15 bases between them. Germline CDR1 ENHRY, CDR2 SYGVKD. The length of the CDR3 is 17 residues. CDR3: CAISESLVGTNSYEQYF. CDR3 bases: TGTGCCATCAGTGAGTCGTTGGTGGGCACCAACTCCTACGAGCAGTACTTC.

The gene calls are TRBV7-2 and TRBJ1-2; no firm D call. Germline V gene sequence: CDR1 SGHTA, CDR2 FQGNSA. V lost 2 bases, J lost 5 bases, and 9 bases lay in between. CDR3 size: 13 residues. The CDR3 spells CASSLSTVYGYTF. The DNA for the CDR3 is TGTGCCAGCAGCTTATCGACGGTTTATGGCTACACCTTC.

This rearrangement joins TRBV5-8 to TRBJ1-1; no reliable D call. There are 11 residues in the CDR3. The V end was cut by 4 bases, the J end by 5 bases, with 6 bases between. From germline, CDR1 is SGHTS and CDR2 YDEGEE. The DNA of the CDR3 is TGTGCCAGCAGCACCGGAACTGAAGCTTTCTTT. It translates to CASSTGTEAFF.

The sample holds one count of this clone. At one end, the junction sequence differs from germline, possibly due to a read error. The chain recombines TRBV4-3 with TRBJ2-7, with 8 positions matching TRBD1. Germline CDR1 reads LGHNA; CDR2 reads YSLEER. This CDR3 has 16 residues. The CDR3 is CASSQDRGTYDYEQYF. DNA for the CDR3: TGCGCCAGCAGTCAAGACAGGGGAACATACGATTACGAGCAGTACTTC.

This chain connects TRBV6-4 to TRBJ2-2; D possibly uses TRBD1 or TRBD2 (5 bases each). The CDR3 is 13 amino acids. Germline lookup yields CDR1 MRHNA and CDR2 SNTAGT. V dropped 3 bases and J dropped 3 bases, with 5 bases sitting between them. The CDR3 nucleotides are TGTGCCAGCAGTGAGGGGGACACCGGGGAGCTGTTTTTT. Translating gives CASSEGDTGELFF.

This chain links TRBV5-1 with TRBJ2-1; 15 bases are shared with TRBD2. V gave up 4 bases and J gave up 5 bases; unmatched junction bases: 7. The CDR3 length is 17 residues. CDR1 is SGHRS, CDR2 YFSETQ, per germline. CDR3 region: CASSARTSGGAHNEQFF. For the CDR3, the DNA is TGCGCCAGCAGCGCCCGGACTAGCGGGGGGGCTCACAATGAGCAGTTCTTC.

This clone was counted only a few times. This chain connects TRBV11-2 to TRBJ2-7, with 7 bases matching TRBD1. Germline V gene lookup returns CDR1 SGHAT and CDR2 FQNNGV. Trimming took 5 bases from V and 5 from J; bases not matched to a gene: 6. The CDR3 extends over 13 amino acids. The CDR3 region has the DNA TGTGCCAGCAGCCCCACAGGGGACCACGAGCAGTACTTC. This translates into CASSPTGDHEQYF.

V is TRBV7-9 and J is TRBJ1-6; D remains unclear. With 1 base removed from V and 15 bases from J, the gap between germline ends came to 13 bases. The CDR3 has 13 amino acids. Germline loops: CDR1 SEHNR, CDR2 FQNEAQ (reference sequence). CDR3 sequence (DNA): TGTGCCAGCAGCTTAGATCCGGACGGGCTCCTCCACTTT. This sequence encodes CASSLDPDGLLHF.

As concerns this clone: This sample also contains other DNA sequences that code for the same CDR3. The CDR3 here is CASSTGGGPYEQYF. In nucleotides, the CDR3 is TGTGCCAGTAGTACAGGAGGAGGCCCCTACGAGCAGTACTTC. This chain joins TRBV19 and TRBJ2-7, with D possibly TRBD2 on 5 matching bases. V lost 4 bases and J lost 2, with 12 bases in between. This CDR3 is 14 amino acids long. Germline-derived CDR1 and CDR2 are LNHDA and SQIVND (reference sequence).